The clone carrying this T cell receptor (beta chain) was picked up a small number of times. The antigen is undetermined. Each TCR beta cDNA library carried unique molecular identifiers. In TCRdb, the PCR reads were re-called with MiXCR into one record per CDR3 protein. This sample has 750,000 to 950,000 distinct CDR3 sequences, with around 53% found just once. Germline-derived CDR1 and CDR2 are ENHRY and SYGVKD. The CDR3 extends over 13 amino acids. V lost 11 bases, J lost 5 bases, and 13 bases lay in between. These data come from a study of post-analysis software for immune sequencing data. Study-level information: The study covered relapsing-remitting, secondary progressive and progressive-relapsing courses of multiple sclerosis. Notes on the study in general: Among 4 or 5 TRBV segments more frequent in patients than controls were TRBV5-6, TRBV5-1 and TRBV20-1. People with multiple sclerosis had a significantly lower normalized Chao1 diversity than controls did.

V usage is TRBV10-3 and J usage is TRBJ1-6; TRBD1 might be the D (6 bases). Sequences were obtained from blood. The origin of this receptor is a girl under 18 with multiple sclerosis. The CDR3 nucleotides read TGTGCCGTAAGAAAGGGGGATAATTCACCCCTCCACTTT. Protein sequence: CAVRKGDNSPLHF.